This T cell receptor beta chain was sequenced for a study of blood T cells in healthy people across ages. Overall study results and limits: No conclusive comparison of naive versus antigen-experienced cells was possible with unsorted PBMCs.

PCR was performed a second time for about 7 to 11 cycles using a sample-barcoded 5' primer and a J-beta primer mix. TCRdb recomputed calls from the 5' RACE reads with MiXCR, one row per CDR3 protein. Of approximately 800,000 distinct CDR3 sequences in the sample, around half were seen once. V was clipped by 6 bases and J by 7 bases; unmatched bases: 4. Germline V gene data show CDR1 as SNHLY and CDR2 as FYNNEI. CDR3 length: 14 residues. Comment on this clonotype: The target antigen is unknown.

Specimen: blood. This chain uses TRBV2 with TRBJ2-1; TRBD2 matches at 12 bases. The sequence came from an older man in good health. The DNA for the CDR3 is TGTGCCAGCAGGGTGACTAGCGGGAGTAATGAGCAGTTCTTC. Encoded protein: CASRVTSGSNEQFF.